A single TCR beta chain is shown here with its context. What antigen it recognizes has not been identified. No base quality information exists; no much larger clone differs at one position. The data stem from a study of T-cell reconstitution after alpha-beta-depleted transplantation in children (dated by TCRdb to the mid-2010s). Study-level background: Using TCR repertoire profiling, the study quantitatively followed how T-cell immune reconstitution unfolded in children after TCRalphabeta/CD19-depleted allogeneic hematopoietic cell transplantation.

The treatment or condition label corresponds to: allogeneic hematopoietic cell transplantation with graft depleted of TCRalphabeta T cells and CD19 B cells. The children who served as transplant recipients had been given grafts of TCRalphabeta/CD19-depleted allogeneic hematopoietic cells. Libraries were built with PCR. The run used an Illumina HiSeq 2500. Molecular barcoding was employed in the preparation of TCR libraries, with unique molecular identifiers being used to normalize TCRbeta repertoire quantification. Using fastp at Q25 and MiXCR, TCRdb reprocessed the public reads and kept productive beta chains. Entries are consolidated by CDR3 protein sequence, retaining the most common genes and DNA. The sample includes 300,000 to 400,000 distinct CDR3 sequences, with roughly 17% observed a single time. About 41% of the sample rests with the top ten. From the germline V gene, CDR1 is SGHNT and CDR2 is YENEEA. There are 15 amino acids in the CDR3, from cysteine to phenylalanine inclusive. Only the CDR3 DNA stays, 45 bases, in frame from base 1. Unmatched junction bases come to 9, with V trimmed by 5 bases and J by 6 bases.

Broad study findings and their caveats: About two months after transplant, the apparently early recovery of alphabetaT-cell counts reportedly depended on just several hundred clones that had expanded rapidly and came from non-depleted graft cells. In some patients, the high TCRbeta diversity seen at day 60 was put down to recipient T cells and intrathymic progenitors that had survived conditioning. Hyperexpanded clone frequencies declined over subsequent months; after one year, T-cell counts and TCRbeta diversity were mostly attributed to newly produced T cells.

The clonotype was recovered from a male patient aged 2-10 years who had a stem cell transplant for acute lymphoblastic leukemia, so the T cells may come from the graft donor. The chain employs TRBV11-3 and TRBJ2-1; 8 middle bases align to TRBD1. Sequencing used PBMCs, mostly from graft donor cells, obtained 360 days after TCRalphabeta/CD19-depleted stem cell transplant. CDR3 region: CASSRLGRGLNEQFF. The DNA sequence follows: TGTGCCAGCAGCCGTCTCGGCAGGGGGCTCAATGAGCAGTTCTTC.